What follows are 9 T cell receptor beta chains derived from one specimen sequenced in a study of yellow fever vaccine responses in identical twins. TCRdb used MiXCR to reprocess the RT-PCR reads, holding one entry per CDR3 protein. The table has about 16,000 distinct CDR3 sequences, roughly four fifths seen once. This specimen consisted of T cells from blood (PBMCs), unsorted or a sorted subset (not recorded which), obtained before or after yellow fever vaccination (not recorded which). The receptor set was obtained from a woman in her late teens or twenties who received the yellow fever vaccine.

J is TRBJ1-2 and V is TRBV2, with D uncertain. From germline, CDR1 is SNHLY and CDR2 FYNNEI. There are 15 residues in the CDR3. The ends were cut back, 7 bases at V and 0 bases at J, with 15 bases in the middle. The CDR3 protein is CASIFDPRSNYGYTF. CDR3 DNA sequence: TGTGCCAGCATTTTTGACCCACGATCTAACTATGGCTACACCTTC.

The V gene is TRBV10-3, the J gene TRBJ2-6, with D tentatively TRBD1 or TRBD2 (5 bases each). Germline CDR1 and CDR2: ENHRY and SYGVKD. This CDR3 has 15 amino acids. V lost 7 bases to trimming and J lost 2 bases, with 12 bases between them. This CDR3 is CAINSGAAGANVLTF. The CDR3 coding sequence is TGTGCCATCAATTCCGGGGCAGCTGGGGCCAACGTCCTGACTTTC.

The V and J genes are TRBV10-3 and TRBJ2-1; no definite D call. The CDR3 consists of 15 residues. V was trimmed by 7 bases and J by 6 bases, leaving 19 bases between them. Germline CDR1 ENHRY, CDR2 SYGVKD. The DNA of the CDR3 is TGTGCCATCAACGAAAGACAAGTGGCCTCCAATGAGCAGTTCTTC. It specifies CAINERQVASNEQFF.

The rearrangement links TRBV6-1 to TRBJ2-7, with 10 bases lining up with TRBD1. The V segment lost 4 bases and the J segment 5 bases; nucleotides outside the gene matches: 14. The CDR3 consists of 17 residues. Germline CDR1 is MNHNS and CDR2 is SASEGT. DNA for the CDR3: TGTGCCAGCAGTGCCCTAACGATGAGACAGGGGGCGGACGAGCAGTACTTC. It yields the protein CASSALTMRQGADEQYF.

The V call is TRBV5-1, the J call TRBJ2-3, with 7 bases fitting TRBD1. V was pared by 1 base and J by 2 bases, with 10 bases of the junction left unmatched. The CDR3 runs to 17 residues. CDR1 is SGHRS and CDR2 is YFSETQ in the germline V gene. The CDR3 reads CASSLSQGVTSTDTQYF. Here the CDR3 DNA reads TGCGCCAGCAGCTTGTCCCAGGGGGTCACCTCCACAGATACGCAGTATTTT.

This clonotype showed up just once. V is TRBV2 and J is TRBJ2-7; D unresolved. CDR1 is SNHLY, CDR2 FYNNEI, per germline. Trimming took 4 bases from V and 5 from J, leaving 6 bases between them. The CDR3 consists of 11 residues. For the CDR3, the DNA is TGTGCCAGCAGTGTTATGGACGAGCAGTACTTC. Translated: CASSVMDEQYF.

The V gene is TRBV5-1, the J gene TRBJ2-1; possibly TRBD1 for D (5 bases). The germline V gene encodes CDR1 SGHRS and CDR2 YFSETQ. V was shortened by 0 bases and J by 0 bases, with 7 bases between the two germline ends. The CDR3 spans 15 residues. The DNA of the CDR3 is TGCGCCAGCAGCTTGGGTGGGGCCTCCTACAATGAGCAGTTCTTC. Amino acid sequence: CASSLGGASYNEQFF.

This chain links TRBV7-9 with TRBJ2-7, with 14 bases that match TRBD2. V dropped 5 bases and J dropped 4; count of bases not matched to a gene: 1. The CDR3 extends over 14 amino acids. Germline V gene lookup returns CDR1 SEHNR and CDR2 FQNEAQ (reference sequence). This CDR3 is CASSRTSGGYEQYF. DNA of the CDR3: TGTGCCAGCAGCAGGACTAGCGGGGGGTACGAGCAGTACTTC.

The rearrangement uses TRBV11-2 and TRBJ2-5; D is unclear. Germline loops: CDR1 SGHAT, CDR2 FQNNGV. The CDR3 is 16 amino acids. With 3 bases removed from V and 5 bases from J, the gap between germline ends came to 19 bases. The CDR3 region has the DNA TGTGCCAGCAGCTTCTCCCCTCTAGGGATAGGGGAGACCCAGTACTTC. It codes for CASSFSPLGIGETQYF.